This T cell receptor beta chain emerged from a study of control samples from healthy donors and cancer patients. This CDR3 spans 15 amino acids. Generated by immunoSEQ multiplex PCR, the TCRdb table keeps only in-frame clones and is missing some. The sample includes about 55,000 clones, around 90% of them seen just once. Specimen: blood. The clonotype comes from a man in his fifties or sixties in good health. The genes are TRBV21-1 and TRBJ2-7. TRBV21-1 is tagged as a pseudogene. CDR3 residues: CASSPKGRNSYEQYF. CDR3 coding DNA: TGTGCCAGCAGCCCAAAGGGCAGAAATTCCTACGAGCAGTACTTC.